This entry lists 2 T cell receptor beta chains sequenced from one sample in a study of radiation and T cells in renal cell carcinoma. The time point denotes: blood 4 weeks post-SBRT, at nephrectomy. Stated treatment: 15 Gy SBRT to primary tumor, nephrectomy 4 weeks later. Profiled with immunoSEQ multiplex PCR; TCRdb holds only in-frame clones, not every one. The table lists around 100,000 clones, around 83% of them singletons. The specimen was blood, collected from a patient whose treatment included radiotherapy and nephrectomy. These TCRs come from a man in his sixties with renal cell carcinoma.

This clone has only one observation. The chain employs TRBV2 and TRBJ1-2, with D tentatively TRBD1 (6 bases). The CDR3 totals 16 residues. In germline, CDR1 is SNHLY, CDR2 FYNNEI. V lost 7 bases to trimming and J lost 3 bases, with 21 bases between them. CDR3 protein: CASMLIRQARDYGYTF. In DNA, the CDR3 is TGTGCCAGCATGCTCATTCGACAGGCGAGAGACTATGGCTACACCTTC. Together with reference TRBV2 and TRBJ1-2, the CDR3 gives the full variable domain: EPEVTQTPSHQVTQMGQEVILRCVPISNHLYFYWYRQILGQKVEFLVSFYNNEISEKSEIFDDQFSVERPDGSNFTLKIRSTKLEDSAMYFCASMLIRQARDYGYTFGSGTRLTVV.

The chain is built from TRBV19 and TRBJ2-5; 7 bases map to TRBD1. From germline, CDR1 is LNHDA and CDR2 SQIVND (reference sequence). V lost 2 bases, J lost 5 bases, and 5 bases stayed unmatched. This CDR3 has 14 amino acids. As DNA, the CDR3 is TGTGCCAGTAGTATAAGACAGGGCAGGGAGACCCAGTACTTC. Protein sequence: CASSIRQGRETQYF.